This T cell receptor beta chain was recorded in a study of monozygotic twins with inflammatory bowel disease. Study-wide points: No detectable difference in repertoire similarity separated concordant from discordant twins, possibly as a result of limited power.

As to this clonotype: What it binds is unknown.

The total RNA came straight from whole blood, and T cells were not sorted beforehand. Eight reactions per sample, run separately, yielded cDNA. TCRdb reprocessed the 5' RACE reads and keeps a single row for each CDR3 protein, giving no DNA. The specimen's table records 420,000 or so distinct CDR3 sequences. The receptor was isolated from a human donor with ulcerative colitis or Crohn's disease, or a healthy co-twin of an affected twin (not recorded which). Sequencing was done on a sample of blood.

CDR3 protein: CASSTGRLNEQFF. The genes are TRBV7-6 and TRBJ2-1. Germline lookup yields CDR1 SGHVS and CDR2 FNYEAQ. This CDR3 is 13 amino acids long.